This T cell receptor beta chain was identified during a study of glioma-infiltrating T cells after dendritic cell vaccination. Study-level results: No direct clonality-survival link was found; a diverse polyclonal response may matter.

Method: immunoSEQ multiplex PCR; TCRdb's copy keeps in-frame clones and lacks some. This repertoire shows approximately 62,000 clones, around 86% found once; its top ten account for around a tenth. With respect to this clone: Its matching antigen is unknown.

V was shortened by 2 bases and J by 0 bases, with 10 bases between the two germline ends. Germline CDR1 reads MNHNS; CDR2 reads SASEGT. This CDR3 contains 15 residues. Described time point: after dendritic cell vaccination, including at tumor progression/relapse. Source: blood, taken after dendritic cell vaccination. This chain joins TRBV6-1 and TRBJ1-2, with a tentative D call TRBD1 (5 bases). This TCR was recovered from a human donor with glioblastoma. The CDR3 coding sequence is TGTGCCAGCAGTGAAAGCAGGGACTCTAACTATGGCTACACCTTC. Protein product: CASSESRDSNYGYTF.